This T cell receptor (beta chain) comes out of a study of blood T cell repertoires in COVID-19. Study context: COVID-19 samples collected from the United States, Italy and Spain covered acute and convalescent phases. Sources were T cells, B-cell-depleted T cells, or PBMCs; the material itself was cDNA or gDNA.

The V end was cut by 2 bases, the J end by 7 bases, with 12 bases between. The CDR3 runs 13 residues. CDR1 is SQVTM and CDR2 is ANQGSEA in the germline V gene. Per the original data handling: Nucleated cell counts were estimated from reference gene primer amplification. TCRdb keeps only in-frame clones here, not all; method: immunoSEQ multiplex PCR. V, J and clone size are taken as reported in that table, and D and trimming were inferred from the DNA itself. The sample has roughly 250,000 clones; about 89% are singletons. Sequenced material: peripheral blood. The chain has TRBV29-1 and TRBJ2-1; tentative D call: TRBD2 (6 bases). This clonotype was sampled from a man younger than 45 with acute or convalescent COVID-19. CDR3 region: CSVERLEGNEQFF. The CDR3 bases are TGCAGCGTTGAAAGACTGGAGGGAAATGAGCAGTTCTTC.